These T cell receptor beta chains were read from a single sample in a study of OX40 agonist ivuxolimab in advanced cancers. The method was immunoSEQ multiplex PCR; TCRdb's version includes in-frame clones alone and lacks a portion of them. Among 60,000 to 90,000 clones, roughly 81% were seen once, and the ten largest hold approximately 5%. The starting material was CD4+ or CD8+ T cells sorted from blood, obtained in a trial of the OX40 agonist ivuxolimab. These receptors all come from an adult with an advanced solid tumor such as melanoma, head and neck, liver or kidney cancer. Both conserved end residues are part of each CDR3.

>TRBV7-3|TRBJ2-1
CASSLRTSGGKDNEQFF
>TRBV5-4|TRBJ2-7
CASSSDAPGVLYEQYF
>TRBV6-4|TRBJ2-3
CATRTSGTDTQYF
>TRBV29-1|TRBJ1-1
CSTETMGMNTEAFF
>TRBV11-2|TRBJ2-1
CASSLKKAGGLYNEQFF
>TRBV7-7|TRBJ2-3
CASSRIAGGETDTQYF
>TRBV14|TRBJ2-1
CASSQRTPPEQFF
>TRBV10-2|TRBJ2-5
CASRARTGDYETQYF
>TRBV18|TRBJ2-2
CASSPPEGRNTGELFF
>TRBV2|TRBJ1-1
CASSDLPGLAFF
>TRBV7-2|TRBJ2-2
CASSFGTRRAGELFF
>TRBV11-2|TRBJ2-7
CASSLHGTGGEQYF
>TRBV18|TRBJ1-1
CASSPTGTVEAFF
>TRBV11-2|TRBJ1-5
CASSLDYSRFGQPQHF
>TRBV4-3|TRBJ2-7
CASSQETGSGPRDEQYF
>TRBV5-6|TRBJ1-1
CASSTKGTRRSEAFF
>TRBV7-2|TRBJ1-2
CASSPEGQTIYTNYGYTF
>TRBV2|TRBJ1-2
CASSDTSGYGYTF
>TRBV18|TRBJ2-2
CASTRGAGGSTGELFF
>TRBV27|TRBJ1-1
CASIRGVGEVTEAFF
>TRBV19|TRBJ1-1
CATDSRRDRGRGTEAFF
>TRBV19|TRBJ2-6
CASSDLTWDSGANVLTF
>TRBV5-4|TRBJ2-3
CASSLPGGPHPDTQYF
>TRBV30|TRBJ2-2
CAWNSGAGELFF
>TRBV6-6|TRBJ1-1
CASSHTVLGGTF
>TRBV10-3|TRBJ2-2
CAISESGQGRNTGELFF
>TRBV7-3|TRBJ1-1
CASSLTGGRGTEAFF
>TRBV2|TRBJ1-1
CASSVGGGTEAFF